This TCR beta chain was sequenced in a study of cytomegalovirus exposure and HLA in healthy donors (dated by TCRdb to between 2016 and 2019). For context, the study as a whole: According to an earlier analysis of several hundred of the donors, about 180 million T cells yielded over 100 million unique TCR beta sequences and 276 Gb of sequence data. Roughly 310 gigabases of sequencing data and approximately 85 million unique TCR sequences were included in an early release covering about 700 HLA-typed donors. Of the 350 to 400 genotyped donors, over 70% fell in the genetic ancestry cluster associated with self-reported Caucasian donors. The study was designed to test whether signatures of past pathogen exposure could be identified by cataloging public T cell receptors. Using immunosequencing, the study profiled T cell repertoires from 550 to 750 subjects and related those repertoires to cytomegalovirus serostatus. Besides the first cohort of roughly 660 subjects, a separate validation cohort made up of some 110 different subjects was used. To predict cytomegalovirus infection status, the study brought together high-throughput TCR immunosequencing, statistical association of individual TCRs with disease status, and machine learning. A later analysis re-analyzed previously published TCR beta repertoires from 650 to 800 donors and added high-resolution HLA genotyping to study TCR occurrence patterns. Rather than drawing on any new phenotypic data, the later analysis identified candidate immune exposures from TCR beta sequences and the way those sequences occurred across donors. An earlier analysis of some 500 of the donors applied high-throughput TCR beta sequencing to assess whether each TCR beta V gene segment acted as functional or pseudogenic. Alongside the repertoire data, information on donor age, sex, ethnicity and CMV serostatus was compiled. In a later genetic analysis, genome-wide SNP genotypes for about 55% of the 666 donors were used, and that subset was treated as a discovery cohort. All discovery cohort repertoires had been generated on a single sequencing platform. HLA typing included class I and class II loci at four-digit resolution. Typing coverage differed by locus: A, B, C, DRB1 and DQB1 were typed in about 620-640 donors, DQA1 in 500 to 550, DPA1 in over 600, and DPB1 in 400 to 490. Roughly five DR-DQ haplotypes were treated as single units for association and clustering because of strong linkage in the cohort. Across some 400 genotyped donors of the cohort, an average of approximately 240,000 unique TCR beta nucleotide sequences per donor were sequenced, and around 20% of those sequences were non-productive.

The cohort comprised several hundred healthy bone marrow donors. All cohort members were sampled while nominally healthy, although unrecorded immune exposures were likely present. CMV serostatus was recorded as positive for about 300 and negative for about 50% of the roughly 670 cohort members, whereas no CMV serostatus was recorded for the donor in question. A peripheral blood sample was collected from each donor, and TCR beta sequencing was performed on peripheral blood mononuclear cells. Genomic DNA was extracted from the blood cell samples with the Qiagen DNeasy Blood Extraction Kit. Per the germline V gene (reference sequence), SEHNR is the CDR1 and FQNEAQ is the CDR2. Trimming takes 4 bases off V and 3 bases off J; junction bases not matched to a gene: 14. Its CDR3 holds 17 amino acids, cysteine through phenylalanine. Only CDR3 DNA remains: 51 bases, in frame from the first base. Points on this clone: Its antigen specificity is not known. The input lacks base qualities; no much larger clone sits a single base away.

Libraries were constructed by the immunoSEQ multiplex PCR assay. For the multiplex PCR, a mixture combining 60 forward primers for TCR Vbeta segments and 13 reverse primers for TCR Jbeta segments was used. Amplification of the CDR3 region of rearranged TCR beta genes was performed with a multiplex PCR assay on genomic DNA. The amplified TCR beta libraries were sequenced on the Illumina HiSeq System as 87-base-pair reads. The original pipeline was this. A later analysis tallied 75 million to 85 million unique TCR beta chains across the approximately 670 repertoires, and approximately 12 million of those chains were shared by two or more donors. Raw reads were error-corrected and collapsed into unique sequences by a nearest-neighbor algorithm in which closely related sequences were merged to remove PCR and sequencing errors. V, D and J gene segments were assigned by aligning CDR3 sequences to IMGT reference sequences. Each retained sequence needed at least a six-nucleotide match to both a V gene segment and a J gene segment. Rearrangements were called productive when the CDR3 lacked stop codons and stayed in frame with V and J; all others were non-productive. Following IMGT convention, CDR3 was defined as the stretch from the second conserved V-encoded cysteine up to the conserved J-encoded phenylalanine. The earlier analysis of about 590 of the donors excluded sequences that lacked an unambiguous match to a single V gene segment. An earlier analysis of a few hundred of the donors classified V segments as functional when productive rearrangements were above 56.7% and as segregating when the standard deviation between donors was above 5%. A statistical classification framework was built for diagnosing cytomegalovirus status from the catalog of TCR beta chain sequences. V and J gene assignment, in a later analysis, came from comparing TCR nucleotide sequences with IMGT/GENE-DB human TR gene sequences. In a later analysis, CDR3 sequences and most-parsimonious VDJ recombination scenarios were assigned using the TCRdist pipeline. In a later analysis, every TCR beta chain was defined by the combination of its CDR3 amino acid sequence and its V-gene family, and reads without a unique V-gene family were dropped. A later analysis removed 592 highly shared, low-generation-probability nucleotide sequences to deal with suspected cross-contamination and a sequencing artifact. A later analysis calculated a clonal expansion index for each public chain from normalized within-repertoire ranks of inferred template counts. A later analysis computed generation probabilities with a VDJ recombination model fitted to out-of-frame rearrangements, and checked the results against IGoR. In a later analysis, TCR-TCR, TCR-HLA and TCR-CMV co-occurrence was scored with hypergeometric tests, and a repertoire-size bias correction was applied to TCR pairs. A later analysis estimated false discovery rates by permuting HLA or CMV assignments 20 times. In a later analysis, co-occurring TCRs were grouped with DBSCAN, and TCRdist sequence similarity was added when clustering was performed within HLA-allele-positive subsets. For co-occurrence clustering, repertoires with fewer than 30,000 or more than 120,000 public chains were excluded, along with 5 or 6 repertoires with anomalous nucleotide sharing. TCRdb re-hosts the immuneACCESS table, in-frame sequences only. Its copies lack some clones; in the studies checked, an unresolved V gene accounts for under half of them, and the cause for the rest is not known. V and J calls and clone size come straight from that table; D and trimming were deduced from the DNA. The sample yields approximately 140,000 clones; 79% were counted once. The ten largest make up 3.5% of the sample.

The paper's findings and limits, for the study overall: An association between a missense DCLRE1C variant and V-gene and J-gene trimming of TCR beta chains was found in a later genetic analysis and replicated in an independent cohort. When HLA alleles, especially DR and DQ, strongly co-occurred, TCR associations were difficult to assign to individual alleles. The 87-base-pair reads could not distinguish some IMGT-functional V segments, including TRBV6-2 and TRBV6-3, so those segments were excluded. Roughly 17 rarely observed V segments, including chromosome 9 orphons, were excluded from the earlier analysis of about 500 of the donors because counts were too low. The classifier was reported to diagnose cytomegalovirus status with high specificity and sensitivity in both the original cohort and the validation cohort. According to a later analysis, TCR association rates differed among HLA loci, with DRB1 alleles showing the most associated TCRs and HLA-C alleles showing the fewest. A further reported finding was that TCR beta sequences accurately predicted the HLA-A and HLA-B alleles for most subjects in the first cohort. An earlier analysis of around 600 of the donors showed that most TCR beta V segments appeared in productive rearrangements either about 90% or about 30% of the time, which broadly matched IMGT annotations. A later analysis reported that several top co-occurrence clusters appeared linked to parvovirus B19, influenza, CMV and Epstein-Barr virus. Because HLA typing was missing for some donors at each locus, association tests included only the typed subset. Three of the identified cytomegalovirus-associated TCR beta chains were confirmed in vitro to be specific for cytomegalovirus antigens. While some public TCRs were present in many individuals, most TCR sequences turned up only very rarely across donors. The sequencing pipeline was judged likely to have produced a cluster of highly shared sequence variants as a technical artifact. The authors suggested that the approach could potentially be generalized to other disease states and immunological phenotypes. Specific HLA alleles were associated with 16,951 TCR beta sequences at a false discovery rate of 0.05 in a later analysis. In a later analysis, HLA-associated TCR beta chains showed more clonal expansion and lower generation probabilities than non-associated chains that were equally common. A later analysis found that most CMV-associated TCR beta chains appeared HLA-restricted, with HLA associations seemingly driven largely by CMV exposure. This cohort had only TCR beta chains sequenced, and the lack of alpha or paired-chain data limited which features could be detected. Compared with the 666-donor mean, donors in an Asian-associated ancestry cluster had fewer N-insertions in productive TCRs, according to a later genetic analysis. Correlated functional status among segregating V segments might be attributable to linkage disequilibrium, but an unknown experimental factor could not be ruled out. Immune exposure information for the cohort was limited to CMV serostatus. In the study, approximately 160 TCR beta chains were listed as associated with cytomegalovirus. The presence/absence analyses assumed that sequencing depth was roughly uniform across donors, and that assumption may not be true.

The TCR originated in a human donor in good health. This chain is built from TRBV7-9 and TRBJ2-5, with 7 middle bases fitting TRBD1. Sequencing was done on a sample of PBMCs. The DNA sequence is given as TGTGCCAGCAGCTCTCGACCCTTGGCAGGACAGGAAGAGACCCAGTACTTC. It specifies CASSSRPLAGQEETQYF.